The next 6 T cell receptor beta chains were all read from a single sample in a study of blood T cell repertoires in COVID-19. Repertoires were generated with immunoSEQ multiplex PCR, while TCRdb's copy carries only in-frame clones and drops some. The table has some 150,000 clones, approximately 90% seen once. Sequencing was done on a sample of peripheral blood. Receptor source: a woman aged 40 to 49 with acute or convalescent COVID-19.

The chain is built from TRBV18 and TRBJ1-1; D unclear. The V gene lost 4 bases and the J gene lost 5 bases, with 5 bases spanning the gap. The CDR3 loop spans 11 amino acids. The germline gives CDR1 KGHSH, CDR2 LQKENI. The CDR3 spells CASSQTTEAFF. For the CDR3, the DNA is TGTGCCAGCTCACAGACAACTGAAGCTTTCTTT.

This clone has just a few counts. V and J are TRBV6-5 and TRBJ1-3; D is perhaps TRBD1 (6 bases). V was pared by 5 bases and J by 2 bases, with 13 bases between. Per germline, CDR1 MNHEY and CDR2 SVGAGI. The CDR3 consists of 15 residues. The DNA of the CDR3 is TGTGCCAGCAGTCAGGCCCGGACAGCTGGAAACACCATATATTTT. It translates to CASSQARTAGNTIYF.

The chain couples TRBV19 to TRBJ1-3, with 7 bases matching TRBD1. The CDR3 consists of 15 residues. J lost 3 bases, V lost 4 bases, and 6 bases had no gene match. Germline values: CDR1 LNHDA, CDR2 SQIVND (reference sequence). The CDR3 region is CASSTSRTGGNTIYF. The CDR3 DNA reads as TGTGCCAGTAGTACATCTCGGACAGGTGGAAACACCATATATTTT.

CDR3 bases: TGTGCCAGCAGCGGGGGGGCCTACAATGAGCAGTTCTTC. This gives the protein CASSGGAYNEQFF. The J gene is TRBJ2-1, the V gene TRBV7-3; TRBD2 matches at 7 bases. Germline CDR1 and CDR2: SGHTA and FQGTGA. The CDR3 is made up of 13 amino acids. V lost 5 bases, J lost 2 bases, and 0 bases stayed unmatched.

This chain connects TRBV15 to TRBJ1-2; 10 bases fit TRBD1. J lost 8 bases, V lost 2 bases, and 14 bases had no gene match. The CDR3 is 17 residues long. From germline, CDR1 is LNHNV and CDR2 YYDKDF (reference sequence). Written as DNA, the CDR3 is TGTGCCACCAGCAGACTCGACCCCGGGACAGGGGTTGAAGGCTACACCTTC. Translated, it gives CATSRLDPGTGVEGYTF.

This clone has a handful of counts. The chain recombines TRBV19 with TRBJ1-5, with D perhaps TRBD1 (6 bases). The CDR3 has 15 amino acids. Germline V gene data show CDR1 as LNHDA and CDR2 as SQIVND (reference sequence). V was trimmed by 1 base and J by 0 bases, leaving 7 bases between them. The CDR3 DNA is TGTGCCAGTAGTATAGGGACAGTTAGCAATCAGCCCCAGCATTTT. It yields the protein CASSIGTVSNQPQHF. The full variable domain, completed using reference TRBV19 and TRBJ1-5, is DGGITQSPKYLFRKEGQNVTLSCEQNLNHDAMYWYRQDPGQGLRLIYYSQIVNDFQKGDIAEGYSVSREKKESFPLTVTSAQKNPTAFYLCASSIGTVSNQPQHFGDGTRLSIL.